The 19 T cell receptor beta chains below come from one sample, sequenced in a study of shared clonotypes between healthy human individuals. TCRdb keeps only in-frame clones here, not all; method: immunoSEQ multiplex PCR. The sample lists 2,500,000 or so clones, 90% to 95% seen once, with around 0.15% in the top ten. Sample: naive CD4+ T cells sorted from blood. Subset: CD45RA+ positively selected. The receptors originated from a man younger than 35 in good health.

As for this clone: Other DNA sequences in the same sample also yield this CDR3. CDR3 DNA: TGCAGCGTTGCGGGAACCTACGAGCAGTACTTC. The encoded protein is CSVAGTYEQYF. The chain combines TRBV29-1 with TRBJ2-7; a possible D gene is TRBD2 (5 bases). Per germline, CDR1 SQVTM and CDR2 ANQGSEA. The V end lost 4 bases, the J end lost 2 bases, and 6 bases lay between the germline ends. The CDR3 totals 11 residues.

The V call is TRBV7-9, the J call TRBJ2-1, with unresolved D. CDR1 is SEHNR, CDR2 FQNEAQ, per germline (reference sequence). The CDR3 covers 12 residues. V gave up 3 bases and J gave up 8 bases, with 8 bases separating them. CDR3 region: CASSFQVDEQFF. The CDR3 region has the DNA TGTGCCAGCAGCTTTCAGGTAGATGAGCAGTTCTTC.

The rearrangement uses TRBV18 and TRBJ2-3; no definite D call. CDR3 length: 13 amino acids. V was cut by 3 bases and J by 3 bases, with 7 bases left in between. Germline lookup yields CDR1 KGHSH and CDR2 LQKENI. CDR3 in DNA: TGTGCCAGCTCACCTTCCTGGACAGATACGCAGTATTTT. Its translation: CASSPSWTDTQYF.

CDR3 nucleotide sequence: TGTGCCAGCAGCTCCGACAGGGTGGGGGCCTTGGGCCAGCCCCAGCATTTT. Translating it yields CASSSDRVGALGQPQHF. This chain joins TRBV7-8 and TRBJ1-5; 7 bases align to TRBD1. Germline V gene sequence: CDR1 SGHVS, CDR2 FQNEAQ. The CDR3 consists of 17 residues. The ends lost 4 bases at V and 7 bases at J; junction bases unmatched: 16.

About this clone itself: Other DNA sequences within the sample encode an identical CDR3. The chain recombines TRBV10-3 with TRBJ1-1; no clear D. Trimming left V 3 bases short and J 5 bases short, with 7 bases between. This CDR3 spans 12 amino acids. Germline CDR1 and CDR2: ENHRY and SYGVKD. The DNA of the CDR3 is TGTGCCATCAGTGATTGGGGTACTGAAGCTTTCTTT. Encoded protein: CAISDWGTEAFF.

The chain carries TRBV2 and TRBJ1-5; D may be TRBD1 (5 bases). The CDR3 loop spans 12 amino acids. Trimming stripped 3 bases from V and 11 bases from J, with 11 bases between. Per the germline V gene, CDR1 is SNHLY and CDR2 is FYNNEI. The CDR3 protein is CASSESGLAQHF. CDR3 DNA: TGTGCCAGCAGTGAGTCAGGGCTGGCCCAGCATTTT.

The chain has TRBV28 and TRBJ1-5; the D is unclear. Germline V CDR1 and CDR2: MDHEN, SYDVKM. The ends were cut back, 3 bases at V and 3 bases at J, with 9 bases in the middle. This CDR3 has 14 amino acids. The CDR3 loop is CASSFSGYNQPQHF. The CDR3 DNA reads as TGTGCCAGCAGTTTTTCCGGTTACAATCAGCCCCAGCATTTT.

A single count supports this clone. The rearrangement joins TRBV7-9 to TRBJ2-1, with TRBD2 matching 14 bases. The ends lost 5 bases at V and 8 bases at J; junction bases unmatched: 8. The CDR3 length is 16 residues. Per germline, CDR1 SEHNR and CDR2 FQNEAQ (reference sequence). The CDR3 DNA reads TGTGCCAGCAGCCTACAGGGACTAGCGGGAGACTATGAGCAGTTCTTC. Amino acids: CASSLQGLAGDYEQFF.

The CDR3 nucleotides are TGTGCCAGCAGCCAAGGACGGGGCACTGAAGCTTTCTTT. Amino acid sequence: CASSQGRGTEAFF. V usage is TRBV7-8 and J usage is TRBJ1-1, with D unclear. V lost 5 bases to trimming and J lost 4 bases, with 11 bases between them. The CDR3 runs to 13 residues. Germline CDR1 SGHVS, CDR2 FQNEAQ.

In nucleotides, the CDR3 is TGTGCCAGCAGCTTAGAGGGGGGCAGACCTAACTATGGCTACACCTTC. Translated, it gives CASSLEGGRPNYGYTF. This chain uses TRBV7-2 with TRBJ1-2; a weak D match, TRBD1 (6 bases). The V end was cut by 1 base, the J end by 0 bases, with 12 bases between. The CDR3 covers 16 residues. CDR1 and CDR2 (germline): SGHTA, FQGNSA.

The chain's CDR3 is CASSSDRDNPYEQYF. Here the CDR3 DNA reads TGTGCCAGCAGCTCGGACAGGGATAACCCCTACGAGCAGTACTTC. The genes are TRBV13 and TRBJ2-7; 8 nucleotides line up with TRBD1. The CDR3 spans 15 residues. The J segment lost 2 bases and the V segment lost 4 bases, leaving 7 bases of the junction unmatched. Germline V gene lookup returns CDR1 PRHDT and CDR2 FYEKMQ (reference sequence).

The V and J genes are TRBV18 and TRBJ2-6; no clear D. The CDR3 runs to 16 residues. V lost 6 bases to trimming and J lost 0 bases, with 12 bases between them. Per the germline V gene, CDR1 is KGHSH and CDR2 is LQKENI. The CDR3 sequence: CASSTSPGSGANVLTF. CDR3 coding DNA: TGTGCCAGCTCCACCAGTCCGGGCTCTGGGGCCAACGTCCTGACTTTC.

V usage is TRBV18 and J usage is TRBJ2-5, with D tentatively TRBD1 or TRBD2 (5 bases each). V gave up 6 bases and J gave up 2 bases, with 13 bases separating them. Germline assignment: CDR1 KGHSH and CDR2 LQKENI. The CDR3 sequence is 14 residues long. The CDR3: CASSPGPGQETQYF. The CDR3 nucleotides are TGTGCCAGCTCGCCGGGGCCAGGACAAGAGACCCAGTACTTC.

The rearrangement links TRBV11-3 to TRBJ2-2; TRBD1 is a possible D gene (5 bases). V was clipped by 6 bases and J by 3 bases, with 11 bases between them. Germline CDR1 reads SGHNT; CDR2 reads YENEEA. The CDR3 spans 14 residues. The DNA of the CDR3 is TGTGCCAGCAGATCAGGGTTCGACACCGGGGAGCTGTTTTTT. Translation gives CASRSGFDTGELFF. The variable domain in full, completed from reference TRBV11-3 and TRBJ2-2, reads EAGVVQSPRYKIIEKKQPVAFWCNPISGHNTLYWYLQNLGQGPELLIRYENEEAVDDSQLPKDRFSAERLKGVDSTLKIQPAELGDSAVYLCASRSGFDTGELFFGEGSRLTVL.

The chain joins TRBV4-3 to TRBJ2-3; D gene ambiguous. The V end was cut by 0 bases, the J end by 0 bases, with 4 bases between. Germline V lookup: CDR1 LGHNA, CDR2 YSLEER. This CDR3 has 14 amino acids. The CDR3 here is CASSQDPSTDTQYF. CDR3 DNA: TGCGCCAGCAGCCAAGATCCCAGCACAGATACGCAGTATTTT.

J is TRBJ2-3 and V is TRBV13, with TRBD2 matching over 9 bases. Trimming removed 4 bases from V and 3 bases from J; junction bases left unmatched: 14. The CDR3 length is 18 residues. Germline V gives CDR1 PRHDT, CDR2 FYEKMQ (reference sequence). The DNA of the CDR3 is TGTGCCAGCAGCTCAACTGGCGGGAGGGCCGTCGGAACAGATACGCAGTATTTT. Protein product: CASSSTGGRAVGTDTQYF. Full variable domain (rest looked up from reference TRBV13 and TRBJ2-3): AAGVIQSPRHLIKEKRETATLKCYPIPRHDTVYWYQQGPGQDPQFLISFYEKMQSDKGSIPDRFSAQQFSDYHSELNMSSLELGDSALYFCASSSTGGRAVGTDTQYFGPGTRLTVL.

The gene calls are TRBV5-1 and TRBJ2-7; 11 bases are shared with TRBD1. The CDR3 is made up of 17 amino acids. Germline V gives CDR1 SGHRS, CDR2 YFSETQ. V gave up 4 bases and J gave up 2 bases; unmatched junction bases: 11. CDR3 nucleotide sequence: TGCGCCAGCAGCAGGGACAGGGGGATCCGGGGGCCCTACGAGCAGTACTTC. It encodes CASSRDRGIRGPYEQYF.

The chain carries TRBV7-2 and TRBJ2-7, with 7 bases matching TRBD2. The CDR3 length is 15 residues. Germline-derived CDR1 and CDR2 are SGHTA and FQGNSA. V shed 2 bases, J shed 0 bases, and the junction held 4 bases outside the gene matches. The DNA for the CDR3 is TGTGCCAGCAGCTTACTGGCGGGAGACTCCTACGAGCAGTACTTC. Its translation is CASSLLAGDSYEQYF.

This chain connects TRBV6-5 to TRBJ1-1; D gene ambiguous. Trimming stripped 0 bases from V and 2 bases from J, with 10 bases between. The CDR3 covers 15 residues. Germline CDR1 reads MNHEY; CDR2 reads SVGAGI. CDR3 bases: TGTGCCAGCAGTTACTCCCCGGCAGGCAACACTGAAGCTTTCTTT. Residues: CASSYSPAGNTEAFF.